A single T cell receptor beta chain is shown here with its context. As yet, its antigen is unknown. This entry is derived from a study of cytomegalovirus exposure and HLA in healthy donors. Study findings and constraints: In vitro assays verified that three CMV-associated chains recognized CMV antigens specifically. While the bulk of TCR sequences proved rare, some public TCRs turned up in many donors. It was found in a later analysis that first-cohort TCR clusters tended to co-occur in the 90 to 150 validation repertoires. A list of 164 TCR beta chains associated with cytomegalovirus was given.

The CDR3 has 18 residues. J lost 5 bases, V lost 1 base, and 15 bases had no gene match. Per the germline V gene, CDR1 is SGHVS and CDR2 is FNYEAQ. Data came from immunoSEQ multiplex PCR; TCRdb stores just in-frame clones and leaves some out. In the table there are some 100,000 clones, about 87% of which are singletons. This receptor was taken from a man younger than 30 in good health and CMV-seronegative. The J gene is TRBJ2-5, the V gene TRBV7-6; 8 bases are a match to TRBD1. Sequenced input: PBMCs. The CDR3 coding sequence is TGTGCCAGCAGCTTAGTTCCCGTCGACAGGGGTATAGGGGAGACCCAGTACTTC. Protein sequence: CASSLVPVDRGIGETQYF. Full variable domain (outside the CDR3, taken from reference TRBV7-6 and TRBJ2-5): GAGVSQSPRYKVTKRGQDVALRCDPISGHVSLYWYRQALGQGPEFLTYFNYEAQQDKSGLPNDRFSAERPEGSISTLTIQRTEQRDSAMYRCASSLVPVDRGIGETQYFGPGTRLLVL.